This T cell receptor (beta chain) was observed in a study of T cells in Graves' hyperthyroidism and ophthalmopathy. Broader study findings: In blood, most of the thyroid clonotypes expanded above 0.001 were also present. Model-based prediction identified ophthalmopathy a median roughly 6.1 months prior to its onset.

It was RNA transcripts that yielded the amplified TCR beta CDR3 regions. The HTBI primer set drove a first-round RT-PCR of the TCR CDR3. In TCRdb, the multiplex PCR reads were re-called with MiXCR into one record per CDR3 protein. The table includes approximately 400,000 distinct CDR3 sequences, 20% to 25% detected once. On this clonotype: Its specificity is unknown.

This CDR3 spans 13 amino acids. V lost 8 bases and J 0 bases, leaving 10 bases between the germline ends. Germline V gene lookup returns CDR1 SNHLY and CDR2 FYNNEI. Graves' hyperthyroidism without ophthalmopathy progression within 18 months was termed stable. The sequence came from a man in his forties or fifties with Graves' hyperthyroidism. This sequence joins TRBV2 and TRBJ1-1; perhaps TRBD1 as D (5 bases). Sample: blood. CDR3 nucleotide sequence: TGTGCCAGCGGCCGACAGTTGAACACTGAAGCTTTCTTT. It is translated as CASGRQLNTEAFF.